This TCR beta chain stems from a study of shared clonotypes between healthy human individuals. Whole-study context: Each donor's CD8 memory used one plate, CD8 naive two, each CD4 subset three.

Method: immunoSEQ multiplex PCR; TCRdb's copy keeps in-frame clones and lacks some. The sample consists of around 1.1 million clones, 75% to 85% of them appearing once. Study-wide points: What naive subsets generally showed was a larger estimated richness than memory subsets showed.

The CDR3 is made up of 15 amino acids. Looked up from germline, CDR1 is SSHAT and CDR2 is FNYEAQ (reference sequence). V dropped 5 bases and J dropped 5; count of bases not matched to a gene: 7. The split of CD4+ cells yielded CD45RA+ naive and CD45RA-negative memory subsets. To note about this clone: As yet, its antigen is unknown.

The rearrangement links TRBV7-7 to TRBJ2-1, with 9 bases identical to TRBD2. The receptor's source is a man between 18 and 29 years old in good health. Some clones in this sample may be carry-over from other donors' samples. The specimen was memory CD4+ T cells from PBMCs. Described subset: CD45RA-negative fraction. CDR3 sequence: CASSHGLASNNEQFF. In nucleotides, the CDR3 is TGTGCCAGCAGCCACGGACTAGCGAGTAACAATGAGCAGTTCTTC.